The 23 T cell receptor beta chains in this list originate from one sample, sequenced in a study of cytomegalovirus exposure and HLA in healthy donors. The table came from immunoSEQ multiplex PCR; TCRdb's copy has only in-frame clones and leaves some out. This sample yields approximately 200,000 clones, of which 85% to 95% are seen a single time; about 1% belongs to the top ten. The specimen sequenced was PBMCs. The receptors stem from a woman younger than 30 in good health and CMV-seronegative.

The count of this clone is one. The V call is TRBV5-4, the J call TRBJ2-3, with TRBD1 matching over 9 bases. J was trimmed by 2 bases and V by 4 bases; bases with no gene match: 5. CDR1 SGHNT and CDR2 YYREEE come from the germline V gene (reference sequence). This CDR3 spans 15 amino acids. The CDR3 nucleotides are TGTGCCAGCAGCGAGGGACAGGGAGTCACAGATACGCAGTATTTT. This encodes CASSEGQGVTDTQYF.

V usage is TRBV6-1 and J usage is TRBJ2-7, with a weak D call TRBD1 (5 bases). Germline CDR1 reads MNHNS; CDR2 reads SASEGT. V dropped 6 bases and J dropped 2 bases, with 11 bases sitting between them. The CDR3 length is 13 residues. In DNA, the CDR3 is TGTGCCAGCAGCGCAGGACATACCTACGAGCAGTACTTC. Its translation: CASSAGHTYEQYF.

This clone was found once. The V gene is TRBV2, the J gene TRBJ2-3, with 8 bases that match TRBD2. The CDR3 is 18 amino acids. Germline CDR1 SNHLY, CDR2 FYNNEI. Trimming removed 5 bases from V and 0 bases from J; junction bases left unmatched: 13. The DNA for the CDR3 is TGTGCCAGCAGTCAGACTAATCCTTTAGCGGGAAGCACAGATACGCAGTATTTT. Protein sequence: CASSQTNPLAGSTDTQYF.

The chain employs TRBV5-6 and TRBJ2-1; maybe TRBD1 (6 bases). The CDR3 is 15 amino acids. V was clipped by 2 bases and J by 5 bases, with 14 bases between them. From germline, CDR1 is SGHDT and CDR2 YYEEEE. The CDR3 DNA reads as TGTGCCAGCAGCTTACATCCGGACAGAGACAATGAGCAGTTCTTC. Translated, it gives CASSLHPDRDNEQFF.

This clone has only a few counts. The chain employs TRBV7-8 and TRBJ1-2; 7 bases are a match to TRBD1. With 4 bases clipped from V and 4 bases from J, the junction kept 6 bases outside the gene matches. Germline V gene data show CDR1 as SGHVS and CDR2 as FQNEAQ. This CDR3 contains 14 residues. CDR3 in DNA: TGTGCCAGCAGCTCGGACAGGCTGTCCTATGGCTACACCTTC. This translates into CASSSDRLSYGYTF. The variable domain in full, with the rest retrieved from reference TRBV7-8 and TRBJ1-2, is GAGVSQSPRYKVAKRGQDVALRCDPISGHVSLFWYQQALGQGPEFLTYFQNEAQLDKSGLPSDRFFAERPEGSVSTLKIQRTQQEDSAVYLCASSSDRLSYGYTFGSGTRLTVV.

The rearrangement joins TRBV27 to TRBJ2-2, with TRBD1 matching over 8 bases. Germline CDR1 MNHEY, CDR2 SMNVEV (reference sequence). The CDR3 length is 15 residues. Losses at the gene ends were 3 bases for V and 7 bases for J; bases not matched to a gene: 7. The CDR3 loop reads CASSFDRGLNGELFF. The CDR3 DNA reads as TGTGCCAGCAGTTTTGACAGGGGTCTGAACGGGGAGCTGTTTTTT.

V is TRBV7-9 and J is TRBJ2-3, with 8 bases identical to TRBD2. Germline lookup yields CDR1 SEHNR and CDR2 FQNEAQ (reference sequence). This CDR3 is 16 amino acids long. With 7 bases clipped from V and 4 bases from J, the junction kept 13 bases outside the gene matches. The CDR3 protein is CASTRLGTGGADTQYF. In nucleotides, the CDR3 is TGTGCCAGCACCCGCTTGGGTACGGGAGGGGCAGATACGCAGTATTTT. Combining the CDR3 with reference TRBV7-9 and TRBJ2-3 gives the whole variable domain DTGVSQNPRHKITKRGQNVTFRCDPISEHNRLYWYRQTLGQGPEFLTYFQNEAQLEKSRLLSDRFSAERPKGSFSTLEIQRTEQGDSAMYLCASTRLGTGGADTQYFGPGTRLTVL.

The rearrangement joins TRBV28 to TRBJ2-5; no definite D call. Germline V lookup: CDR1 MDHEN, CDR2 SYDVKM. The CDR3 sequence is 13 residues long. V gave up 4 bases and J gave up 2 bases, with 8 bases separating them. CDR3 protein: CASSSVIQETQYF. CDR3 DNA sequence: TGTGCCAGCAGTTCAGTTATTCAAGAGACCCAGTACTTC. Full variable domain (rest looked up from reference TRBV28 and TRBJ2-5): DVKVTQSSRYLVKRTGEKVFLECVQDMDHENMFWYRQDPGLGLRLIYFSYDVKMKEKGDIPEGYSVSREKKERFSLILESASTNQTSMYLCASSSVIQETQYFGPGTRLLVL.

The chain has TRBV19 and TRBJ1-1; possible D gene TRBD1, 6 bases. Germline lookup yields CDR1 LNHDA and CDR2 SQIVND (reference sequence). V lost 7 bases and J 11 bases, leaving 20 bases between the germline ends. The CDR3 consists of 13 residues. The CDR3 protein is CASTLTGTPKAFF. CDR3 DNA: TGTGCCAGTACTCTAACAGGGACCCCGAAGGCTTTCTTT.

This chain links TRBV5-8 with TRBJ2-1; the match to TRBD1 covers 9 bases. The germline gives CDR1 SGHTS, CDR2 YDEGEE. Trimming took 4 bases from V and 5 from J; bases not matched to a gene: 7. The CDR3 is 15 residues long. The CDR3 here is CASSLGTGQDNEQFF. CDR3 bases: TGTGCCAGCAGCCTCGGGACAGGGCAAGACAATGAGCAGTTCTTC.

This chain uses TRBV5-4 with TRBJ2-5; TRBD2 matches at 7 bases. In germline, CDR1 is SGHNT, CDR2 YYREEE (reference sequence). Trimming at V came to 4 bases and at J to 3 bases, leaving 6 bases not matched to a gene. CDR3 length equals 14 residues. The DNA for the CDR3 is TGTGCCAGCAGCGGCCCCCTAGCGGAAGAGACCCAGTACTTC. Its translation: CASSGPLAEETQYF.

The V call is TRBV11-2, the J call TRBJ1-2, with D maybe TRBD1 (5 bases). In germline, CDR1 is SGHAT, CDR2 FQNNGV. Trimming removed 4 bases at V and 5 bases at J, with 20 bases between. This CDR3 spans 16 amino acids. This chain's CDR3 is CASSSLRVVAGYGYTF. DNA for the CDR3: TGTGCCAGCAGCTCTCTCAGGGTCGTTGCTGGGTATGGCTACACCTTC.

This clone was picked up a small number of times. The V call is TRBV5-1, the J call TRBJ2-7; possible D gene TRBD2, 6 bases. The CDR3 extends over 15 amino acids. Per germline, CDR1 SGHRS and CDR2 YFSETQ. Trimming removed 0 bases at V and 2 bases at J, with 12 bases between. This chain's CDR3 is CASSLELAATYEQYF. DNA of the CDR3: TGCGCCAGCAGCTTGGAACTAGCTGCCACCTACGAGCAGTACTTC.

The chain has TRBV6-5 and TRBJ2-7; D is perhaps TRBD1 (7 bases). The CDR3 runs 15 residues. Between the trimmed V and J ends, which lost 6 bases and 3 bases, there was a span of 18 bases. Germline V gene data show CDR1 as MNHEY and CDR2 as SVGAGI. CDR3 protein: CASSSTGRQGYEQYF. CDR3 bases: TGTGCCAGCAGCTCCACCGGGAGACAGGGCTACGAGCAGTACTTC.

This clone was observed once. The J gene is TRBJ1-2, the V gene TRBV6-1; D is unclear. This CDR3 contains 12 residues. Per the germline V gene, CDR1 is MNHNS and CDR2 is SASEGT. The V end lost 4 bases, the J end lost 4 bases, and 7 bases lay between the germline ends. The CDR3 loop is CASSGNSYGYTF. The CDR3 DNA reads TGTGCCAGCAGTGGTAATAGCTATGGCTACACCTTC.

This clone was recorded a few times. The gene calls are TRBV7-9 and TRBJ2-2, with 8 bases matching TRBD2. CDR1 is SEHNR and CDR2 is FQNEAQ in the germline V gene (reference sequence). Trimming cost V 5 bases and J 11 bases; bases outside gene matches: 7. The CDR3 runs 13 residues. CDR3 nucleotide sequence: TGTGCCAGCAGCCGAAACCGGGGGGGCGAGCTGTTTTTT. Amino acid sequence: CASSRNRGGELFF.

This rearrangement joins TRBV11-1 to TRBJ2-5; 7 bases are a match to TRBD1. The germline gives CDR1 SGHAT, CDR2 FQDESV (reference sequence). Losses at the gene ends were 5 bases for V and 4 bases for J; bases not matched to a gene: 13. The CDR3 runs 16 residues. CDR3 region: CASSPRLRQGSETQYF. CDR3 nucleotides: TGTGCCAGCAGCCCCCGTCTTCGACAGGGCTCAGAGACCCAGTACTTC.

The chain uses TRBV6-6 and TRBJ2-5; 11 bases are a match to TRBD2. Germline V gene lookup returns CDR1 MNHNY and CDR2 SVGAGI (reference sequence). Germline trimming cut 8 bases from V and 4 bases from J; bases unmatched to any gene: 9. The length of the CDR3 is 15 residues. The DNA of the CDR3 is TGTGCCAGCGAATCCGGGACTAGCGGTATAGAGACCCAGTACTTC. Encoded protein: CASESGTSGIETQYF.

V usage is TRBV7-2 and J usage is TRBJ2-3, with D uncertain. Trimming took 4 bases from V and 6 from J, leaving 8 bases between them. The CDR3 is made up of 12 amino acids. Germline values: CDR1 SGHTA, CDR2 FQGNSA. Written as DNA, the CDR3 is TGTGCCAGCAGCTCGCGCAGGGATACGCAGTATTTT. It is translated as CASSSRRDTQYF.

In this sample, this clone turned up once. The chain links TRBV5-4 to TRBJ1-2; D call uncertain. CDR3 length equals 17 residues. CDR1 SGHNT and CDR2 YYREEE come from the germline V gene (reference sequence). V was trimmed by 1 base and J by 1 base, leaving 17 bases between them. CDR3 sequence: CASSLWARTGSNYGYTF. DNA of the CDR3: TGTGCCAGCAGCTTGTGGGCGCGGACGGGGAGTAACTATGGCTACACCTTC.

Notes on this clone: One end of the junction does not line up with germline, which may come from a read error. The J gene is TRBJ1-2, the V gene TRBV6-1, with a possible D match to TRBD1 (5 bases). This CDR3 is 10 amino acids long. Germline V CDR1 and CDR2: MNHNS, SASEGT. The CDR3 DNA sequence: TGTGCCAGCAGTGAAACCCGGGACTCGTTC. Protein: CASSETRDSF.

This chain joins TRBV13 and TRBJ1-2, with TRBD1 matching 7 bases. The germline V gene encodes CDR1 PRHDT and CDR2 FYEKMQ (reference sequence). This CDR3 region has 16 residues. V shed 5 bases, J shed 3 bases, and the junction held 12 bases outside the gene matches. DNA of the CDR3: TGTGCCAGCAGCCCCGGGACAGTCCCGCCCGACTATGGCTACACCTTC. Residues: CASSPGTVPPDYGYTF.

This clone was seen only once. This chain joins TRBV27 and TRBJ1-2; 7 bases fit TRBD1. V gave up 7 bases and J gave up 2 bases; unmatched junction bases: 10. The CDR3 extends over 15 amino acids. Germline CDR1 reads MNHEY; CDR2 reads SMNVEV (reference sequence). CDR3 nucleotide sequence: TGTGCCAGCATGTCGTACCGGGACAGCAACTATGGCTACACCTTC. Its translation: CASMSYRDSNYGYTF.